This T cell receptor (beta chain) was sequenced during a study of long-term antiretroviral therapy in people with HIV. Across the study: Earliest sampling preceded the 2015 immediate-ART recommendation by about a decade.

Regarding this clone: Its matching antigen is unknown.

Findings and caveats of the study: Sampling of blood ran from the mid-2000s to the late 2010s, and older ART regimens were possibly in use. Controls showed broader CDR3 length ranges than did the HIV repertoires.

Trimming stripped 3 bases from V and 4 bases from J, with 15 bases between. The germline gives CDR1 MNHEY, CDR2 SMNVEV (reference sequence). The CDR3 is made up of 16 amino acids. It was version v3.0 of the immunoSEQ assay that was run at survey level. 40,000-50,000 T-cell genomes per sample were the sequencing target. Profiled with immunoSEQ multiplex PCR; TCRdb holds only in-frame clones, not every one. The table lists tens of thousands of clones, more than 80% of them singletons, with 7% to 10% in the top ten. The V gene is TRBV27, the J gene TRBJ2-2, with D tentatively TRBD1 (5 bases). Source: unsorted PBMCs, taken 7.6 years after starting antiretroviral therapy. The receptor was derived from a woman aged 40 to 55 with HIV. The CDR3 DNA sequence: TGTGCCAGCAGTTTGTGGCAGGGAATCGGCACCGGGGAGCTGTTTTTT. Residues: CASSLWQGIGTGELFF.